This note documents a single TCR beta chain sequence. Its cognate antigen has yet to be identified. The sample holds no much larger clone one base away, and base qualities are not on file. The data stem from a study of T-cell reconstitution after alpha-beta-depleted transplantation in children listed by TCRdb under 2016. The study in broad terms: Using TCR repertoire profiling, the study followed T-cell immune reconstitution in a quantitative way in children after TCRalphabeta/CD19-depleted allogeneic hematopoietic cell transplantation. Summary of the overall study and its limitations: Over the following months the frequencies of hyperexpanded clones went down, and after one year T-cell counts and TCRbeta diversity were mostly credited to newly produced T cells. Apparently early alphabetaT-cell count recovery about two months after transplant reportedly relied on only several hundred rapidly expanded clones derived from non-depleted graft cells. In some patients, high TCRbeta diversity at day 60 was attributed to recipient T cells and intrathymic progenitors that had survived conditioning.

Read against the paper, the sample's treatment or condition label means: allogeneic hematopoietic cell transplantation with graft depleted of TCRalphabeta T cells and CD19 B cells. Transplant recipients were children who received TCRalphabeta/CD19-depleted allogeneic hematopoietic cell grafts. The library was built by means of PCR. Sequencing took place on an Illumina HiSeq 2500. To normalize quantification of the TCRbeta repertoire, the TCR libraries were built with molecular barcoding that relied on unique molecular identifiers. TCRdb reprocessed the public reads (quality trimming at Q25 with fastp, clone calling with MiXCR) and kept in-frame beta chains. Every entry covers one CDR3 protein and lists the most common genes and DNA from its rows. Recorded for this sample are under 250,000 distinct CDR3 sequences; approximately 24% of them occurred a single time. 4% to 6% of the sample lies in the top ten.

The CDR3 spans 16 residues, from the cysteine through the phenylalanine. Only the CDR3 part of the read is kept: 48 bases, read in frame from the first base. The germline V gene encodes CDR1 LNHNV and CDR2 YYDKDF (reference sequence). The junction carries 12 bases between V and J, which are trimmed by 0 bases and 1 base respectively. The V and J segments used are TRBV15 and TRBJ1-2; no D gene is confidently identified. This receptor was obtained from a female patient between 2 and 10 years old who had a stem cell transplant for congenital amegakaryocytic thrombocytopenia, so the T cells may come from the graft donor. Sequencing was performed on PBMCs, mostly from graft donor cells, taken 360 days after TCRalphabeta/CD19-depleted stem cell transplant. The sequenced DNA: TGTGCCACCAGCAGAGATCGGCGGCGGATTAACTATGGCTACACCTTC. This yields the protein CATSRDRRRINYGYTF.